The sequence of this T cell receptor (beta chain) was determined in a study of blood T cell repertoires in COVID-19. For the study at large: Both acute and convalescent COVID-19 samples were obtained from the United States, Italy and Spain.

The method was immunoSEQ multiplex PCR; TCRdb's version includes in-frame clones alone and lacks a portion of them. The sample carries some 150,000 clones, about nine tenths recorded once. The germline V gene encodes CDR1 SNHLY and CDR2 FYNNEI. The CDR3 sequence is 15 residues long. Trimming removed 5 bases from V and 0 bases from J, with 10 bases in between. The sequenced material came from peripheral blood. The TCR originated in an elderly woman with acute or convalescent COVID-19. This sequence joins TRBV2 and TRBJ2-2; possible D gene TRBD1, 6 bases. The CDR3 nucleotides read TGTGCCAGCAGTCCGGACAGTCCGAACACCGGGGAGCTGTTTTTT. Translation gives CASSPDSPNTGELFF.